The T cell receptor beta chain under discussion was sequenced for a study of shared clonotypes between healthy human individuals. Study-wide findings and caveats: A generally larger estimated richness was seen in naive subsets than in memory subsets. A limitation of the genetic and exposure-history diversity represented arose from few donors.

The V gene's germline CDR1 is SGHVS and CDR2 FQNEAQ. V was pared by 2 bases and J by 5 bases, with 14 bases of the junction left unmatched. The CDR3 totals 17 residues. Positive CCR7 selection of CD45RO-negative cells yielded the naive CD8 cells, and terminally differentiated effector memory CD45RA+ cells were excluded. The run depth of the assay was deep. Assay used: immunoSEQ multiplex PCR; TCRdb lists only in-frame clones, some missing. The table includes 1.5 million to 2.5 million clones, around 96% detected once. With regard to this clone: Its antigen is not known.

This chain joins TRBV7-8 and TRBJ1-1; TRBD1 aligns across 7 bases. The receptor was derived from a young man in good health. The sequenced material came from naive CD8+ T cells sorted from blood. As DNA, the CDR3 is TGTGCCAGCAGCTTATATAAGTTCGGGGGACAGACAACTGAAGCTTTCTTT. This translates into CASSLYKFGGQTTEAFF.